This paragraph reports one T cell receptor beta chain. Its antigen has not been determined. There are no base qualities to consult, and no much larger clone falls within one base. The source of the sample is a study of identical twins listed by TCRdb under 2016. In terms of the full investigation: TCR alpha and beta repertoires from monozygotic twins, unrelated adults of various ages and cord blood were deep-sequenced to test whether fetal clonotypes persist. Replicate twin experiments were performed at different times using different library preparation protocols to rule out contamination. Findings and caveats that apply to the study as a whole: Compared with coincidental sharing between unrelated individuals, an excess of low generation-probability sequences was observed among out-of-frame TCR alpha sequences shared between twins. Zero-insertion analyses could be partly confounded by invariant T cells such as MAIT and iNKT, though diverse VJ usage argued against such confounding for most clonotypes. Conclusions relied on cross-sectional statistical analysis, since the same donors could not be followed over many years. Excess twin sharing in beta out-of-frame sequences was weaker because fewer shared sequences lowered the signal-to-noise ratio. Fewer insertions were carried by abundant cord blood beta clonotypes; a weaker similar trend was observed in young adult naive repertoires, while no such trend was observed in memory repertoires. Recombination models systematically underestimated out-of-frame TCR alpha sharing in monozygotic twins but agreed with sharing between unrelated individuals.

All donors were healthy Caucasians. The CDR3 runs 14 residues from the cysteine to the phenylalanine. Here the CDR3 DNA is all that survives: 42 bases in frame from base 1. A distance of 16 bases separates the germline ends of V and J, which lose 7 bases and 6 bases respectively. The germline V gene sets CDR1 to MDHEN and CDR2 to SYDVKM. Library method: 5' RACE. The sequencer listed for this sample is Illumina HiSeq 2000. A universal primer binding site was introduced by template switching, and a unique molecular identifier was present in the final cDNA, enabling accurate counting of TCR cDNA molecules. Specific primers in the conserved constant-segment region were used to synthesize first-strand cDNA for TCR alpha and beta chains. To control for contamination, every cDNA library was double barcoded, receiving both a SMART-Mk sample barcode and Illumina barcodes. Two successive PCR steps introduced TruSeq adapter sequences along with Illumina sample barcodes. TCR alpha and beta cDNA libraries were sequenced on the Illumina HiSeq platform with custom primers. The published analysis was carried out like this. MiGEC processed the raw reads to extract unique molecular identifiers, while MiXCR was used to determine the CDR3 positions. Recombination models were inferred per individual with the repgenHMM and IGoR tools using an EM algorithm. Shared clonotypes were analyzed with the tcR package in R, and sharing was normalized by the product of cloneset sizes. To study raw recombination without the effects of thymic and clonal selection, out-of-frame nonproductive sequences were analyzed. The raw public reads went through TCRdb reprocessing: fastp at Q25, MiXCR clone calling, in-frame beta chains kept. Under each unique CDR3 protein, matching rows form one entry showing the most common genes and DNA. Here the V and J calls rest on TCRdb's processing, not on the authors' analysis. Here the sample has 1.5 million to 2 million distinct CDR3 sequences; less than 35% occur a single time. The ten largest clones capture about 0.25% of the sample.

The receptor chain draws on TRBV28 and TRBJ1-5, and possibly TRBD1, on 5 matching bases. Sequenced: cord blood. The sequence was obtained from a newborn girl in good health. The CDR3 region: CASTLVSGSQPQHF. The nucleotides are TGTGCCAGCACTTTGGTGTCAGGGAGTCAGCCCCAGCATTTT. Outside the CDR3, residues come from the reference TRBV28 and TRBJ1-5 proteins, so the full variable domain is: DVKVTQSSRYLVKRTGEKVFLECVQDMDHENMFWYRQDPGLGLRLIYFSYDVKMKEKGDIPEGYSVSREKKERFSLILESASTNQTSMYLCASTLVSGSQPQHFGDGTRLSIL.